The sequence of this TCR beta chain was determined in a study of cytomegalovirus exposure and HLA in healthy donors. V lost 5 bases and J lost 0, with 10 bases in between. CDR3 length equals 14 residues. Germline lookup yields CDR1 SGHTA and CDR2 FQGTGA. This clone was picked up a small number of times. The primer mix had 60 Vbeta and 13 Jbeta primers. Sequencing was performed with immunoSEQ multiplex PCR; in TCRdb, only in-frame clones are kept and a portion is missing. This sample has about 150,000 clones, with around 9.7% found just once. J is TRBJ1-1 and V is TRBV7-3, with D unresolved. Sequenced sample: PBMCs. The TCR comes from a man in his fifties or sixties in good health and CMV-seronegative. CDR3 region: CASSEGGVNTEAFF. The CDR3 nucleotides read TGTGCCAGCAGCGAAGGTGGAGTGAACACTGAAGCTTTCTTT.